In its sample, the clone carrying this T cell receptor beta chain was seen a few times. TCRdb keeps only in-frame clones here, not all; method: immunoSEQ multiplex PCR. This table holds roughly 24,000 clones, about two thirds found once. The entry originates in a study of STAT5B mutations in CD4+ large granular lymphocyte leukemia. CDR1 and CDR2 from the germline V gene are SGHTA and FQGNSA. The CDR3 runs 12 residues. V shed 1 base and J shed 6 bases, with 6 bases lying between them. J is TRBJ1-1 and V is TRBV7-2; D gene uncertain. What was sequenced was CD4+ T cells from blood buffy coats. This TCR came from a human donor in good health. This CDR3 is CASSLVVSEAFF. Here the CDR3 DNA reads TGTGCCAGCAGCTTAGTCGTGTCTGAAGCTTTCTTT.